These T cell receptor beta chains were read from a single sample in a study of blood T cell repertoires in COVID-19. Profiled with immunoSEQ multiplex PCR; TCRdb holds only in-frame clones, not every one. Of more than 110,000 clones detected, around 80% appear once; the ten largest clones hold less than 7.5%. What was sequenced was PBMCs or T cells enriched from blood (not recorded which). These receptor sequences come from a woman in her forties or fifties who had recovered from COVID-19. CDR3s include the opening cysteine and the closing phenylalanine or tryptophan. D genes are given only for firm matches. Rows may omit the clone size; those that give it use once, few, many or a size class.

cdr3_aa: CASSLAGTGKGYTF; cdr3_nt: TGTGCCAGCAGCTTAGCGGGCACAGGGAAGGGCTACACCTTC; clone_size: NA; j_call: TRBJ1-2; cdr3_length: 14; v_call: TRBV7-8; d_call: NA
cdr3_aa: CASGPGQGYEQYF; cdr3_nt: TGTGCCAGCGGACCGGGACAGGGCTACGAGCAGTACTTC; clone_size: few; j_call: TRBJ2-7; cdr3_length: 13; v_call: TRBV2; d_call: TRBD1
cdr3_aa: CASSFYNSPLHF; cdr3_nt: TGTGCCAGCAGCTTCTATAATTCACCCCTCCACTTT; clone_size: once; j_call: TRBJ1-6; cdr3_length: 12; v_call: TRBV27; d_call: NA
cdr3_aa: CASSSGTGGDSPLHF; cdr3_nt: TGCGCCAGCAGCTCAGGGACCGGCGGGGATTCACCCCTCCACTTT; clone_size: NA; j_call: TRBJ1-6; cdr3_length: 15; v_call: TRBV5-1; d_call: NA
cdr3_aa: CASSYSGGSEQYF; cdr3_nt: TGTGCCAGCAGTTACTCCGGGGGTAGCGAGCAGTACTTC; clone_size: NA; j_call: TRBJ2-7; cdr3_length: 13; v_call: TRBV6-5; d_call: NA
cdr3_aa: CASSTQVTGGYEQYF; cdr3_nt: TGTGCCAGCAGCACCCAGGTGACAGGGGGGTACGAGCAGTACTTC; clone_size: once; j_call: TRBJ2-7; cdr3_length: 15; v_call: TRBV7-2; d_call: TRBD1
cdr3_aa: CASSTRTSGAGELFF; cdr3_nt: TGTGCCAGCAGCACACGGACTAGCGGGGCCGGGGAGCTGTTTTTT; clone_size: NA; j_call: TRBJ2-2; cdr3_length: 15; v_call: TRBV7-9; d_call: TRBD2
cdr3_aa: CASSGQGDINSPLHF; cdr3_nt: TGTGCCAGCAGTGGACAGGGGGATATCAATTCACCCCTCCACTTT; clone_size: NA; j_call: TRBJ1-6; cdr3_length: 15; v_call: TRBV2; d_call: TRBD1
cdr3_aa: CASSPGQGRIFF; cdr3_nt: TGTGCCAGCAGCCCGGGACAGGGGAGGATATTCTTT; clone_size: many; j_call: TRBJ1-1; cdr3_length: 12; v_call: TRBV6-5; d_call: TRBD1
cdr3_aa: CAIQDSNNEKLFF; cdr3_nt: TGTGCCATCCAAGACAGTAATAATGAAAAACTGTTTTTT; clone_size: NA; j_call: TRBJ1-4; cdr3_length: 13; v_call: TRBV6-5; d_call: NA
cdr3_aa: CASSLEAQVPEQYF; cdr3_nt: TGTGCCAGCAGCTTGGAGGCACAGGTCCCCGAGCAGTACTTC; clone_size: NA; j_call: TRBJ2-7; cdr3_length: 14; v_call: TRBV5-4; d_call: NA
cdr3_aa: CASSHPGLMNTEAFF; cdr3_nt: TGCGCCAGCAGCCACCCGGGACTAATGAACACTGAAGCTTTCTTT; clone_size: NA; j_call: TRBJ1-1; cdr3_length: 15; v_call: TRBV4-1; d_call: NA
cdr3_aa: CATGGTGARPQHF; cdr3_nt: TGTGCCACGGGGGGGACAGGGGCACGGCCCCAGCATTTT; clone_size: NA; j_call: TRBJ1-5; cdr3_length: 13; v_call: TRBV2; d_call: TRBD1
cdr3_aa: CATSDLLDQRGTNEQFF; cdr3_nt: TGTGCCACCAGTGATTTGTTGGATCAGCGGGGCACCAATGAGCAGTTCTTC; clone_size: NA; j_call: TRBJ2-1; cdr3_length: 17; v_call: TRBV24-1; d_call: TRBD2
cdr3_aa: CASSQAGTSGNTIYF; cdr3_nt: TGCGCCAGCAGCCAAGCTGGGACTTCTGGAAACACCATATATTTT; clone_size: NA; j_call: TRBJ1-3; cdr3_length: 15; v_call: TRBV4-1; d_call: NA
cdr3_aa: CASSLGPHGTGGTPEKLFF; cdr3_nt: TGCGCCAGCAGCTTGGGACCCCACGGGACAGGTGGAACTCCTGAAAAACTGTTTTTT; clone_size: NA; j_call: TRBJ1-4; cdr3_length: 19; v_call: TRBV5-1; d_call: TRBD1
cdr3_aa: CASREQTGSGGYTF; cdr3_nt: TGTGCCAGCAGGGAACAGACAGGGTCTGGAGGCTACACCTTC; clone_size: NA; j_call: TRBJ1-2; cdr3_length: 14; v_call: TRBV6-4; d_call: TRBD1
cdr3_aa: CASSPPRPSYGYTF; cdr3_nt: TGTGCCAGCAGCCCTCCTCGACCTAGCTATGGCTACACCTTC; clone_size: NA; j_call: TRBJ1-2; cdr3_length: 14; v_call: TRBV5-4; d_call: NA
cdr3_aa: CASSLRGGTEAFF; cdr3_nt: TGTGCCAGCAGCCTCAGGGGTGGCACTGAAGCTTTCTTT; clone_size: once; j_call: TRBJ1-1; cdr3_length: 13; v_call: TRBV14; d_call: NA
cdr3_aa: CASSYSVGAYEQYF; cdr3_nt: TGTGCCAGCAGTTACTCCGTAGGAGCCTACGAGCAGTACTTC; clone_size: NA; j_call: TRBJ2-7; cdr3_length: 14; v_call: TRBV6-5; d_call: NA
cdr3_aa: CASSPLKFRQGNTGELFF; cdr3_nt: TGTGCCAGCAGCCCCTTAAAATTCCGGCAGGGGAACACCGGGGAGCTGTTTTTT; clone_size: NA; j_call: TRBJ2-2; cdr3_length: 18; v_call: TRBV3-1/TRBV3-2; d_call: NA
cdr3_aa: CASSFTGEAFF; cdr3_nt: TGTGCCAGCAGTTTTACAGGGGAAGCTTTCTTT; clone_size: NA; j_call: TRBJ1-1; cdr3_length: 11; v_call: TRBV28; d_call: NA
cdr3_aa: CASSRDGGAYDNEQFF; cdr3_nt: TGCGCCAGCAGCCGAGACGGGGGGGCCTACGACAATGAGCAGTTCTTC; clone_size: NA; j_call: TRBJ2-1; cdr3_length: 16; v_call: TRBV4-1; d_call: TRBD2